The rows below give T cell receptor beta chains drawn from one sample of a study of T cells in Graves' hyperthyroidism and ophthalmopathy. In TCRdb, the multiplex PCR reads were re-called with MiXCR into one record per CDR3 protein. The table shows about 570,000 distinct CDR3 sequences, with more than 45% occurring only once. Sample: peripheral blood or thyroid tissue (not recorded which). The receptors derive from an adult woman with Graves' disease, either hyperthyroidism or ophthalmopathy (not recorded which). The CDR3 runs from the conserved cysteine through the conserved F or W. A D gene is named only where the DNA matches it firmly. Clone size is given for some rows only: seen once, a few or many times, or a class if the clone is expanded.

CDR3aa: CASSLSLANGYTF
CDR3nt: TGTGCCAGCAGCTTAAGTCTAGCGAATGGCTACACCTTC
j_gene: TRBJ1-2
d_gene: NA
v_gene: TRBV7-9
abundance: once

CDR3aa: CSVQLRQETQYF
CDR3nt: TGCAGCGTCCAACTTAGGCAAGAGACCCAGTACTTC
j_gene: TRBJ2-5
d_gene: NA
v_gene: TRBV29-1
abundance: many

CDR3aa: CASSLRSDPIAKNIQYF
CDR3nt: TGTGCCAGCAGCTTGCGTAGCGATCCGATAGCCAAAAACATTCAGTACTTC
j_gene: TRBJ2-4
d_gene: NA
v_gene: TRBV7-3
abundance: few

CDR3aa: CASSLPPGTETYEQYF
CDR3nt: TGTGCCAGCAGTTTGCCACCCGGGACAGAGACCTACGAGCAGTACTTC
j_gene: TRBJ2-7
d_gene: TRBD1
v_gene: TRBV6-2/TRBV6-3
abundance: many

CDR3aa: CASSVGVAGASGANVLTF
CDR3nt: TGTGCCAGCAGTGTTGGGGTGGCCGGGGCCTCTGGGGCCAACGTCCTGACTTTC
j_gene: TRBJ2-6
d_gene: NA
v_gene: TRBV7-8
abundance: NA

CDR3aa: CASSERASSADYEQYF
CDR3nt: TGTGCCAGCAGTGAACGGGCGTCTAGCGCCGATTACGAGCAGTACTTC
j_gene: TRBJ2-7
d_gene: NA
v_gene: TRBV6-1
abundance: many

CDR3aa: CASTKPGTPEAFF
CDR3nt: TGTGCCAGCACGAAGCCCGGGACACCTGAAGCTTTCTTT
j_gene: TRBJ1-1
d_gene: NA
v_gene: TRBV6-5
abundance: many

CDR3aa: CASSPLSGTGVFEQFF
CDR3nt: TGTGCCAGCAGTCCCCTGAGCGGGACCGGCGTATTTGAGCAGTTCTTC
j_gene: TRBJ2-1
d_gene: TRBD2
v_gene: TRBV28
abundance: few

CDR3aa: CASSRGQPTQPQHF
CDR3nt: TGTGCCAGCAGTAGGGGACAGCCGACTCAGCCCCAGCATTTT
j_gene: TRBJ1-5
d_gene: TRBD1
v_gene: TRBV5-6
abundance: many

CDR3aa: CASSYGRVENTGELYF
CDR3nt: TGTGCTAGCAGCTACGGACGCGTCGAGAACACCGGGGAGCTGTACTTC
j_gene: TRBJ2-7
d_gene: NA
v_gene: TRBV7-7
abundance: once

CDR3aa: CASSPGTAFYEQYF
CDR3nt: TGTGCCAGTAGTCCCGGGACAGCCTTCTACGAGCAGTACTTC
j_gene: TRBJ2-7
d_gene: TRBD1
v_gene: TRBV19
abundance: many

CDR3aa: CASSYSTGISGYTF
CDR3nt: TGTGCCAGCAGTTACTCGACGGGGATCAGTGGCTACACCTTC
j_gene: TRBJ1-2
d_gene: NA
v_gene: TRBV6-5
abundance: many

CDR3aa: CSLRGVSGNTIYF
CDR3nt: TGCAGCTTACGGGGGGTCTCTGGAAACACCATATATTTT
j_gene: TRBJ1-3
d_gene: NA
v_gene: TRBV29-1
abundance: NA

CDR3aa: CASSYSGRVAYTF
CDR3nt: TGTGCCAGCAGTTATAGCGGGAGGGTGGCCTACACCTTC
j_gene: TRBJ1-2
d_gene: NA
v_gene: TRBV28
abundance: NA

CDR3aa: CSASPSGAYEQYF
CDR3nt: TGCAGTGCTAGCCCGAGTGGGGCCTACGAGCAGTACTTC
j_gene: TRBJ2-7
d_gene: NA
v_gene: TRBV20-1
abundance: many

CDR3aa: CASSPRIESSEQYF
CDR3nt: TGTGCCAGCAGCCCTCGTATAGAGTCTTCCGAGCAGTACTTC
j_gene: TRBJ2-7
d_gene: NA
v_gene: TRBV7-9
abundance: many

CDR3aa: CASSFGSANTGELFF
CDR3nt: TGTGCCAGCAGTTTTGGATCGGCAAACACCGGGGAGCTGTTTTTT
j_gene: TRBJ2-2
d_gene: NA
v_gene: TRBV28
abundance: NA

CDR3aa: CATRQGLNTEAFF
CDR3nt: TGTGCCACTAGACAGGGATTGAACACTGAAGCTTTCTTT
j_gene: TRBJ1-1
d_gene: TRBD1
v_gene: TRBV7-2
abundance: many

CDR3aa: CASGSGPYEQYF
CDR3nt: TGTGCCAGCGGATCGGGACCCTACGAGCAGTACTTC
j_gene: TRBJ2-7
d_gene: NA
v_gene: TRBV9
abundance: many

CDR3aa: CASSQGREAGYTF
CDR3nt: TGCGCCAGCAGCCAAGGAAGGGAGGCAGGCTACACCTTC
j_gene: TRBJ1-2
d_gene: NA
v_gene: TRBV5-1
abundance: NA

CDR3aa: CASSEGDTYEQYF
CDR3nt: TGCGCCAGCAGTGAGGGGGACACCTACGAGCAGTACTTC
j_gene: TRBJ2-7
d_gene: NA
v_gene: TRBV10-1
abundance: many

CDR3aa: CASSSAKAGTRSLKAFF
CDR3nt: TGTGCCAGCAGCTCCGCTAAAGCCGGGACAAGATCGCTTAAAGCTTTCTTT
j_gene: TRBJ1-1
d_gene: NA
v_gene: TRBV7-8
abundance: NA

CDR3aa: CASSEGQGVGETIYF
CDR3nt: TGTGCCAGCAGTGAAGGACAGGGCGTAGGAGAGACCATATATTTT
j_gene: TRBJ1-3
d_gene: TRBD1
v_gene: TRBV2
abundance: NA

CDR3aa: CASSESWSGGREDTQYF
CDR3nt: TGTGCCAGCAGTGAATCTTGGAGCGGGGGACGGGAAGATACGCAGTATTTT
j_gene: TRBJ2-3
d_gene: TRBD2
v_gene: TRBV11-2
abundance: NA

CDR3aa: CASSLTASLTTGELFF
CDR3nt: TGTGCCAGCAGCTTGACAGCCTCCCTGACCACCGGGGAGCTGTTTTTT
j_gene: TRBJ2-2
d_gene: NA
v_gene: TRBV5-6
abundance: many

CDR3aa: CASSPMGKRSTGELFF
CDR3nt: TGTGCCAGCTCACCAATGGGGAAGCGGAGCACCGGGGAGCTGTTTTTT
j_gene: TRBJ2-2
d_gene: NA
v_gene: TRBV18
abundance: NA

CDR3aa: CASSSWGGSEAFF
CDR3nt: TGTGCCAGCAGTTCCTGGGGGGGTTCTGAAGCTTTCTTT
j_gene: TRBJ1-1
d_gene: NA
v_gene: TRBV7-9
abundance: NA

CDR3aa: CASSSGRTGQETQYF
CDR3nt: TGTGCCAGCAGCTCGGGCAGGACAGGCCAAGAGACCCAGTACTTC
j_gene: TRBJ2-5
d_gene: TRBD1
v_gene: TRBV7-6
abundance: once

CDR3aa: CASSYLGATNEKLFF
CDR3nt: TGTGCCAGCAGTTACTTGGGAGCAACTAATGAAAAACTGTTTTTT
j_gene: TRBJ1-4
d_gene: NA
v_gene: TRBV6-5
abundance: NA

CDR3aa: CASSERFGLAGNEKLFF
CDR3nt: TGTGCCAGCAGTGAAAGATTCGGGCTAGCGGGAAATGAAAAACTGTTTTTT
j_gene: TRBJ1-4
d_gene: NA
v_gene: TRBV2
abundance: NA

CDR3aa: CASSEFGAGLVEKLFF
CDR3nt: TGTGCCAGCAGTGAATTTGGGGCAGGGCTAGTTGAAAAACTGTTTTTT
j_gene: TRBJ1-4
d_gene: NA
v_gene: TRBV25-1
abundance: NA

CDR3aa: CASSFLGTGNYGYTF
CDR3nt: TGTGCCAGCAGCTTCCTCGGGACAGGGAACTATGGCTACACCTTC
j_gene: TRBJ1-2
d_gene: TRBD1
v_gene: TRBV11-2
abundance: once

CDR3aa: CASSLYPQGQSAETQYF
CDR3nt: TGTGCCAGCAGCTTATACCCTCAGGGACAGTCTGCGGAGACCCAGTACTTC
j_gene: TRBJ2-5
d_gene: TRBD1
v_gene: TRBV7-3
abundance: NA

CDR3aa: CSATGENEKLFF
CDR3nt: TGCAGTGCTACTGGGGAGAATGAAAAACTGTTTTTT
j_gene: TRBJ1-4
d_gene: NA
v_gene: TRBV20-1
abundance: NA

CDR3aa: CASSLTFKTGGVTTEAFF
CDR3nt: TGTGCCAGCAGCTTAACCTTTAAGACAGGGGGGGTCACGACTGAAGCTTTCTTT
j_gene: TRBJ1-1
d_gene: TRBD1
v_gene: TRBV19
abundance: few

CDR3aa: CASSSRPGAASTDTQYF
CDR3nt: TGCGCCAGCAGCTCCCGTCCGGGGGCTGCTAGCACAGATACGCAGTATTTT
j_gene: TRBJ2-3
d_gene: NA
v_gene: TRBV5-1
abundance: once

CDR3aa: CASSILRLVVNTGELFF
CDR3nt: TGTGCCAGTAGTATCCTCCGGCTAGTTGTGAACACCGGGGAGCTGTTTTTT
j_gene: TRBJ2-2
d_gene: NA
v_gene: TRBV19
abundance: NA

CDR3aa: CASSLGIIGGEQYF
CDR3nt: TGTGCCAGCAGCTTAGGTATCATCGGGGGCGAGCAGTACTTC
j_gene: TRBJ2-7
d_gene: NA
v_gene: TRBV7-2
abundance: NA

CDR3aa: CASSPNGLWKTNYGYTF
CDR3nt: TGTGCCAGCAGCCCCAATGGGTTGTGGAAGACTAACTATGGCTACACCTTC
j_gene: TRBJ1-2
d_gene: NA
v_gene: TRBV7-8
abundance: many

CDR3aa: CATSDRTGGWQPQHF
CDR3nt: TGTGCCACCAGTGACCGGACAGGGGGCTGGCAGCCCCAGCATTTT
j_gene: TRBJ1-5
d_gene: TRBD1
v_gene: TRBV24-1
abundance: many

CDR3aa: CASSAGSSDTDTQYF
CDR3nt: TGTGCCAGCAGTGCTGGCAGCAGTGACACAGATACGCAGTATTTT
j_gene: TRBJ2-3
d_gene: NA
v_gene: TRBV6-4
abundance: NA

CDR3aa: CSVPMGHNYGYTF
CDR3nt: TGCAGCGTTCCCATGGGGCATAACTATGGCTACACCTTC
j_gene: TRBJ1-2
d_gene: NA
v_gene: TRBV29-1
abundance: many

CDR3aa: CASSIERTYGNQPQHF
CDR3nt: TGTGCCAGTAGTATAGAACGGACGTATGGCAATCAGCCCCAGCATTTT
j_gene: TRBJ1-5
d_gene: NA
v_gene: TRBV19
abundance: NA

CDR3aa: CASRNPGANVLTF
CDR3nt: TGTGCCAGCAGAAACCCGGGGGCCAACGTCCTGACTTTC
j_gene: TRBJ2-6
d_gene: NA
v_gene: TRBV3-1
abundance: many